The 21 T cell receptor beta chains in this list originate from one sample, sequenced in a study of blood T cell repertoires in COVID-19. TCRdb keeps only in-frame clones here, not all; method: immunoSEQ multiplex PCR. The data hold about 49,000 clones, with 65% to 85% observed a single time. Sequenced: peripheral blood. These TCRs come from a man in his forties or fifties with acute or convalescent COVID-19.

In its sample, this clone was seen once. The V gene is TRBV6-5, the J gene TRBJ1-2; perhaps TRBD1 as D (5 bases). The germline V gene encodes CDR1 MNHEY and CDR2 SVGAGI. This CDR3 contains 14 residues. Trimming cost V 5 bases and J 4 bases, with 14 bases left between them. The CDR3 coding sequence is TGTGCCAGCAGTCCGGGGGGGGGAAGCTATGGCTACACCTTC. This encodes CASSPGGGSYGYTF.

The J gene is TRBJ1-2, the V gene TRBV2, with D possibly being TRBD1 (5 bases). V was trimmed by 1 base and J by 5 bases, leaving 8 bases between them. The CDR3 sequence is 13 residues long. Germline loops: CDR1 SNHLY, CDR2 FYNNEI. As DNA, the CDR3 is TGTGCCAGCAGTGAAGGGGGCGCGTATGGCTACACCTTC. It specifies CASSEGGAYGYTF.

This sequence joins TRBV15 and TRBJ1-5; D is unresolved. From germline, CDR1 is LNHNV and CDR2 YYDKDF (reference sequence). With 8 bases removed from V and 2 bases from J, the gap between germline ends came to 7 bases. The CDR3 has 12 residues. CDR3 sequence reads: CATGEGNQPQHF. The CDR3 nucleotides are TGTGCCACCGGCGAGGGCAATCAGCCCCAGCATTTT. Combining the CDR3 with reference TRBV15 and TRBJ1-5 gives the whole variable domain DAMVIQNPRYQVTQFGKPVTLSCSQTLNHNVMYWYQQKSSQAPKLLFHYYDKDFNNEADTPDNFQSRRPNTSFCFLDIRSPGLGDTAMYLCATGEGNQPQHFGDGTRLSIL.

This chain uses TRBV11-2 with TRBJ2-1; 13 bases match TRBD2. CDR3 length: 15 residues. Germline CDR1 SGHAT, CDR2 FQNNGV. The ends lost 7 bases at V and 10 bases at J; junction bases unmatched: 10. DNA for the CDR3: TGTGCCAGCATTAAACTAGCGGGAGGGCCATGGGAGCAGTTCTTC. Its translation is CASIKLAGGPWEQFF.

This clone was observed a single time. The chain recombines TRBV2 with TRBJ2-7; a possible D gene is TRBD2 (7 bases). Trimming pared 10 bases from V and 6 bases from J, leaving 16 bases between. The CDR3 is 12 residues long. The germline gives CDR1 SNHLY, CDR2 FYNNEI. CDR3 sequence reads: CATRGGGSEQYF. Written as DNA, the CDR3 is TGTGCCACCAGAGGGGGAGGGAGCGAGCAGTACTTC.

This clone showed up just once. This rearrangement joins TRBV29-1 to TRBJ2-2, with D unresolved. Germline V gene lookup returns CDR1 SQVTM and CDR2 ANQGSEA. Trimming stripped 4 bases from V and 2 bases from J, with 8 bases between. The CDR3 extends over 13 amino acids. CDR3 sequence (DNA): TGCAGCGTTGCTCAGGTTAACACCGGGGAGCTGTTTTTT. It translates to CSVAQVNTGELFF.

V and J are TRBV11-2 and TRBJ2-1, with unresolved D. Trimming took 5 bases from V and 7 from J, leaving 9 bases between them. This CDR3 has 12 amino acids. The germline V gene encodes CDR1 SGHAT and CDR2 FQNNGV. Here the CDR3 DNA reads TGTGCCAGCAGCACTGTGAGGAATGAGCAGTTCTTC. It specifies CASSTVRNEQFF.

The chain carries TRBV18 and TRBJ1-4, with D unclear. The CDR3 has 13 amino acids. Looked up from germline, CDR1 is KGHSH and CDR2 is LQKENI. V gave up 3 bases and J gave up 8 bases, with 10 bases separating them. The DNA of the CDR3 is TGTGCCAGCTCACCTGCAGGAGGAGAAAAACTGTTTTTT. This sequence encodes CASSPAGGEKLFF. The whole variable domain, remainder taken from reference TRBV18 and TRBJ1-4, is NAGVMQNPRHLVRRRGQEARLRCSPMKGHSHVYWYRQLPEEGLKFMVYLQKENIIDESGMPKERFSAEFPKEGPSILRIQQVVRGDSAAYFCASSPAGGEKLFFGSGTQLSVL.

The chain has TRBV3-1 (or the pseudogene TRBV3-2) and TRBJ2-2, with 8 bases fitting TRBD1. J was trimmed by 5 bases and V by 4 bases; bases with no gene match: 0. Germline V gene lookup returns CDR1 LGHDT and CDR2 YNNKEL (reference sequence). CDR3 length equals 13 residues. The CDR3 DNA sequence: TGTGCCAGCAGCCGGACAGGGACCGGGGAGCTGTTTTTT. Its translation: CASSRTGTGELFF.

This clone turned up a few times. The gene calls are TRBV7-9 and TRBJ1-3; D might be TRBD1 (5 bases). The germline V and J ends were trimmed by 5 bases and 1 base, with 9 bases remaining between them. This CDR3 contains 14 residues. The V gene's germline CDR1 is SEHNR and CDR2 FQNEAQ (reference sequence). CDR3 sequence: CASSHTGSGNTIYF. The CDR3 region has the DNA TGTGCCAGCAGCCATACAGGATCTGGAAACACCATATATTTT.

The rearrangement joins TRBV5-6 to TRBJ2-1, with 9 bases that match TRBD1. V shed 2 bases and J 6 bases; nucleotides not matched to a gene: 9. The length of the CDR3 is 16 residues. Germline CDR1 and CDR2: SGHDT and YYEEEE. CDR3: CASSFRAGQGINEQFF. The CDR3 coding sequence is TGTGCCAGCAGCTTCCGGGCGGGACAGGGCATCAATGAGCAGTTCTTC.

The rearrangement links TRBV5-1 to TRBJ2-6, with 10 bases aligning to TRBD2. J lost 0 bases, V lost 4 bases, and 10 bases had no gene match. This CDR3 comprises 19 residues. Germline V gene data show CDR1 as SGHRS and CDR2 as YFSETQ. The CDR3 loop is CASSERPGLAISGANVLTF. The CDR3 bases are TGCGCCAGCAGCGAGAGACCGGGACTAGCGATCTCTGGGGCCAACGTCCTGACTTTC.

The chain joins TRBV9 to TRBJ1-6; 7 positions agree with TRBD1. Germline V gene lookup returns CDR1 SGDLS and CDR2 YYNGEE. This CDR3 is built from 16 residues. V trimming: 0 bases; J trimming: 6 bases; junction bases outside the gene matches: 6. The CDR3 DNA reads TGTGCCAGCAGCGTAGCGGGGAACAGGGGTAATTCACCCCTCCACTTT. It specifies CASSVAGNRGNSPLHF.

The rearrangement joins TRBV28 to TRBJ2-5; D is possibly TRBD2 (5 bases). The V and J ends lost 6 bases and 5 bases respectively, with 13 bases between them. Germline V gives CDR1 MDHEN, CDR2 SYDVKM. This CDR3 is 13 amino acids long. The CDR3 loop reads CASSYTRWETQYF. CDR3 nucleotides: TGTGCCAGCAGCTACACTAGATGGGAGACCCAGTACTTC.

The CDR3 here is CASRRSPTLEAFF. In nucleotides, the CDR3 is TGTGCCAGCAGAAGGAGTCCGACCCTTGAAGCTTTCTTT. This rearrangement joins TRBV27 to TRBJ1-1; no clear D gene. V was pared by 6 bases and J by 7 bases, with 15 bases between. CDR3 size: 13 residues. Germline CDR1 MNHEY, CDR2 SMNVEV (reference sequence).

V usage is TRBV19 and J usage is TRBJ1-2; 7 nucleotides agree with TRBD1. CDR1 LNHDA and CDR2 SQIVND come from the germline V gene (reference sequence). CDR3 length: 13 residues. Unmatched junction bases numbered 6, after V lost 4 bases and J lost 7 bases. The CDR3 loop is CASSSLSGGGYTF. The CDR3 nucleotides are TGTGCCAGTAGTAGCCTATCAGGGGGTGGCTACACCTTC.

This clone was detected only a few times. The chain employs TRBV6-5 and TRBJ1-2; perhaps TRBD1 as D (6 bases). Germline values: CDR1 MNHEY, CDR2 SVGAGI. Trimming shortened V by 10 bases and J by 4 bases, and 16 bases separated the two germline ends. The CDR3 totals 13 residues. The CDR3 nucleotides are TGTGCCACCGAAGTTGGACAGATCTATGGCTACACCTTC. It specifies CATEVGQIYGYTF.

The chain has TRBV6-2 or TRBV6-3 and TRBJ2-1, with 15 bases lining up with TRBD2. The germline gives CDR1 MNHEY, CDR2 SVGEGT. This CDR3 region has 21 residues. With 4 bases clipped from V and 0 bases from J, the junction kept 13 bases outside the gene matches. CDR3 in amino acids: CASSFTGTSGRTSSSYNEQFF. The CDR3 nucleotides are TGTGCCAGCAGTTTCACCGGGACTAGCGGGAGGACATCAAGCTCCTACAATGAGCAGTTCTTC.

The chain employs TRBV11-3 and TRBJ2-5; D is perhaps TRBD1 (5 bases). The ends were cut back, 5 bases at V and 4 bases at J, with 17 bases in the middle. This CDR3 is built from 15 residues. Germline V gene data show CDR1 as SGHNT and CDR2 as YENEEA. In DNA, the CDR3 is TGTGCCAGCAGCACCAGATCGGCAGGGCCAGAGACCCAGTACTTC. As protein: CASSTRSAGPETQYF. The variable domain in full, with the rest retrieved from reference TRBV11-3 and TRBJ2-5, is EAGVVQSPRYKIIEKKQPVAFWCNPISGHNTLYWYLQNLGQGPELLIRYENEEAVDDSQLPKDRFSAERLKGVDSTLKIQPAELGDSAVYLCASSTRSAGPETQYFGPGTRLLVL.

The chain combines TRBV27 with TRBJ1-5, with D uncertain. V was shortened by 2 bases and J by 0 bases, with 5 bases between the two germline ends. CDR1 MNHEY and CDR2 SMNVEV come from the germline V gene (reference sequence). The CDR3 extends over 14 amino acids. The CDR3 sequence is CASSLISSNQPQHF. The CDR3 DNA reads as TGTGCCAGCAGTTTAATCAGTAGCAATCAGCCCCAGCATTTT.

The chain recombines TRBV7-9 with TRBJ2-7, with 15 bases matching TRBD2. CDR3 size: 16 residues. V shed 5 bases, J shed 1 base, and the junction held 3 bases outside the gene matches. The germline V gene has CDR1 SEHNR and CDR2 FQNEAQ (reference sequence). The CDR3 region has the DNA TGTGCCAGCAGCGGGACTAGCGGGGGGCCTTCCTACGAGCAGTACTTC. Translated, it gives CASSGTSGGPSYEQYF.